This T cell receptor beta chain was recovered during a study of T-cell memory formation after mild COVID-19. Trimming removed 5 bases from V and 2 bases from J; junction bases left unmatched: 11. The CDR3 loop spans 17 amino acids. TCRdb independently ran MiXCR on the 5' RACE reads; one entry per CDR3 protein. This table holds hundreds of thousands of distinct CDR3 sequences, around a sixth found once. The sequenced material came from PBMCs or a T cell subset sorted from them (not recorded which). The TCR sequence derives from an adult woman who had mild COVID-19 (a few samples of this study predate the infection). Cell type and time point are not known. V and J are TRBV12-3 or TRBV12-4 and TRBJ2-1; TRBD2 agrees at 8 bases. The CDR3 sequence: CASSTSGATIPYNEQFF. The CDR3 DNA reads as TGTGCCAGCAGTACTAGCGGTGCTACCATACCCTACAATGAGCAGTTCTTC.